The rows below give T cell receptor beta chains drawn from one sample of a study of blood T cells in healthy people across ages. In TCRdb, the 5' RACE reads were re-called with MiXCR into one record per CDR3 protein. The sample lists 1 million or so distinct CDR3 sequences, more than 35% occurring once. Sequenced input: blood. These receptors originate from a woman in her sixties or seventies in good health. The CDR3 runs from the conserved cysteine through the conserved F or W. Each record gives: V gene, clone size, J gene, D gene, CDR3 DNA, CDR3 protein. A D gene is named only where the DNA matches it firmly. Clone size is stated in some rows and not others, as once, few, many or a class when expanded.

v_call: TRBV12-3/TRBV12-4; clone_size: NA; j_call: TRBJ2-7; d_call: TRBD1; cdr3_nt: TGTGCCAGCAGTTTAGTAGAGGACAGGGACCCTTACGAGCAGTACTTC; cdr3_aa: CASSLVEDRDPYEQYF
v_call: TRBV7-8; clone_size: few; j_call: TRBJ2-3; d_call: NA; cdr3_nt: TGTGCCAGCAGCACCAGACTGCCAGATACGCAGTATTTT; cdr3_aa: CASSTRLPDTQYF
v_call: TRBV7-9; clone_size: NA; j_call: TRBJ2-3; d_call: NA; cdr3_nt: TGTGCCAGCAGCTTATTCAGCTTAGCAGAGAGTACGCAGTATTTT; cdr3_aa: CASSLFSLAESTQYF
v_call: TRBV4-1; clone_size: NA; j_call: TRBJ1-2; d_call: NA; cdr3_nt: TGCGCCAGCAGCCAAGATATCTCTCCGATCTATGGCTACACCTTC; cdr3_aa: CASSQDISPIYGYTF
v_call: TRBV19; clone_size: NA; j_call: TRBJ2-1; d_call: NA; cdr3_nt: TGTGCCAGTAGTATAGGCGGGACTTTCTCCTACAATGAGCAGTTCTTC; cdr3_aa: CASSIGGTFSYNEQFF
v_call: TRBV6-1; clone_size: few; j_call: TRBJ2-7; d_call: NA; cdr3_nt: TGTGCCAGCAGTGAACCGGACAGTACCTACGAGCAGTACTTC; cdr3_aa: CASSEPDSTYEQYF
v_call: TRBV10-3; clone_size: NA; j_call: TRBJ1-5; d_call: NA; cdr3_nt: TGTGCCATCAGTGAGGATATGGGACGGAGTTTTGTGGCCCAGCATTTT; cdr3_aa: CAISEDMGRSFVAQHF
v_call: TRBV11-2; clone_size: NA; j_call: TRBJ2-3; d_call: TRBD2; cdr3_nt: TGTGCCAGCAGCTTCCTTAGCGGGAGCCCCACAGATACGCAGTATTTT; cdr3_aa: CASSFLSGSPTDTQYF
v_call: TRBV7-9; clone_size: few; j_call: TRBJ2-3; d_call: NA; cdr3_nt: TGTGCCAGCAGCCAACTAGAAGATACGCAGTATTTT; cdr3_aa: CASSQLEDTQYF
v_call: TRBV20-1; clone_size: NA; j_call: TRBJ1-2; d_call: TRBD1; cdr3_nt: TGCAGTGCTAGAGAACCCGGGACAGGGAACTATGGCTACACCTTC; cdr3_aa: CSAREPGTGNYGYTF
v_call: TRBV19; clone_size: NA; j_call: TRBJ2-5; d_call: NA; cdr3_nt: TGTGCCAGTAGTGCCCAAATAACTAGATTTAGAGGGAATGAGCAGTACTTC; cdr3_aa: CASSAQITRFRGNEQYF
v_call: TRBV2; clone_size: NA; j_call: TRBJ2-3; d_call: TRBD2; cdr3_nt: TGTGCCAGCAGGACGACTAGCGCTAGCACAGATACGCAGTATTTT; cdr3_aa: CASRTTSASTDTQYF
v_call: TRBV7-8; clone_size: NA; j_call: TRBJ2-3; d_call: TRBD2; cdr3_nt: TGTGCCAGCAGTCGACTAGCGGGAGGTACAGAAACGCAGAATTTT; cdr3_aa: CASSRLAGGTETQNF
v_call: TRBV9; clone_size: NA; j_call: TRBJ1-2; d_call: NA; cdr3_nt: TGTGCCAGCAGCGTAGATAGAGACAGGCCCTATGGCTACACCTTC; cdr3_aa: CASSVDRDRPYGYTF
v_call: TRBV20-1; clone_size: few; j_call: TRBJ1-5; d_call: NA; cdr3_nt: TGCAGTGCTATCCACCCCGGGGACAATCAGCCCCAGCATTTT; cdr3_aa: CSAIHPGDNQPQHF
v_call: TRBV20-1; clone_size: few; j_call: TRBJ1-2; d_call: TRBD1; cdr3_nt: TGCAGTGCTAGAAAGGACGGACAGGAAGTCTGGTATGGCTACACCTTC; cdr3_aa: CSARKDGQEVWYGYTF
v_call: TRBV12-3/TRBV12-4; clone_size: NA; j_call: TRBJ2-7; d_call: NA; cdr3_nt: TGTGCCAGCAGTTTAGGAACAGGGGAGGCTCGTTACGAGCAGTACTTC; cdr3_aa: CASSLGTGEARYEQYF
v_call: TRBV27; clone_size: few; j_call: TRBJ2-4; d_call: TRBD2; cdr3_nt: TGTGCCAGCAGGCAGGCGGGAGCAGGTGAGCAGTACTTC; cdr3_aa: CASRQAGAGEQYF
v_call: TRBV28; clone_size: few; j_call: TRBJ2-7; d_call: NA; cdr3_nt: TGTGCCAGCAGCCTAGCTTTCTCCGAGCAGTACTTC; cdr3_aa: CASSLAFSEQYF
v_call: TRBV29-1; clone_size: few; j_call: TRBJ1-1; d_call: NA; cdr3_nt: TGCAGCGTTGTTGAAGGACACACTGAAGCTTTCTTT; cdr3_aa: CSVVEGHTEAFF
v_call: TRBV6-6; clone_size: many; j_call: TRBJ1-5; d_call: TRBD1; cdr3_nt: TGTGCCGCCCGGGACAGAGAAAATCAGCCCCAGCATTTT; cdr3_aa: CAARDRENQPQHF
v_call: TRBV9; clone_size: NA; j_call: TRBJ2-5; d_call: NA; cdr3_nt: TGTGCCAGCAGCGTAGCTCTTGGCAATACCGACAATGAGCAGTACTTC; cdr3_aa: CASSVALGNTDNEQYF
v_call: TRBV5-1; clone_size: NA; j_call: TRBJ2-7; d_call: NA; cdr3_nt: TGCGCCAGCAGCTTAGGACAGTTTCAGGGCGCCTACGAGCAGTACTTC; cdr3_aa: CASSLGQFQGAYEQYF
v_call: TRBV9; clone_size: NA; j_call: TRBJ1-2; d_call: TRBD1; cdr3_nt: TGTGCCAGCAGCGAGGACCCGGGACAGCGATATGGCTACACCTTC; cdr3_aa: CASSEDPGQRYGYTF
v_call: TRBV7-9; clone_size: NA; j_call: TRBJ2-1; d_call: TRBD2; cdr3_nt: TGTGCCAGCAGCTGGGATCCAATTAGCGGGAGGTCTAATGAGCAGTTCTTC; cdr3_aa: CASSWDPISGRSNEQFF
v_call: TRBV2; clone_size: NA; j_call: TRBJ1-1; d_call: NA; cdr3_nt: TGTGCCAGCAACAAACAGCCCGGTATTGAAGCTTTCTTT; cdr3_aa: CASNKQPGIEAFF
v_call: TRBV20-1; clone_size: NA; j_call: TRBJ2-7; d_call: NA; cdr3_nt: TGCAGTGCTAGAAGGGATCGGGGTAGCTCCTACGAGCAGTACTTC; cdr3_aa: CSARRDRGSSYEQYF
v_call: TRBV15; clone_size: NA; j_call: TRBJ1-2; d_call: NA; cdr3_nt: TGTGCCACCAGCAGAGATAACAACTTCTATGGCTACACCTTC; cdr3_aa: CATSRDNNFYGYTF
v_call: TRBV5-5; clone_size: few; j_call: TRBJ1-2; d_call: NA; cdr3_nt: TGTGCCAGCAGCGGTATGACAGCTAACTATGGCTACACCTTC; cdr3_aa: CASSGMTANYGYTF
v_call: TRBV20-1; clone_size: NA; j_call: TRBJ2-1; d_call: NA; cdr3_nt: TGCAGTGCTAGAGTCCTCGCCAAGAATGAGCAGTTCTTC; cdr3_aa: CSARVLAKNEQFF
v_call: TRBV24-1; clone_size: NA; j_call: TRBJ1-1; d_call: NA; cdr3_nt: TGTGCCACCAGTGAGCCCGCGGGTGGGGCCACTGAAGCTTTCTTT; cdr3_aa: CATSEPAGGATEAFF
v_call: TRBV7-9; clone_size: NA; j_call: TRBJ2-5; d_call: NA; cdr3_nt: TGTGCCAGCAGCTTTACGGGCACAGTCCAAGAGACCCAGTACTTC; cdr3_aa: CASSFTGTVQETQYF
v_call: TRBV20-1; clone_size: NA; j_call: TRBJ2-7; d_call: NA; cdr3_nt: TGCAGTGCTAGAGGACCCAGGGGCGGCAGCTCCTACAATGAGCAGTACTTC; cdr3_aa: CSARGPRGGSSYNEQYF
v_call: TRBV30; clone_size: NA; j_call: TRBJ2-4; d_call: NA; cdr3_nt: TGTGCCTGGAGTCCGGGGTGGGACATTCAGTACTTC; cdr3_aa: CAWSPGWDIQYF
v_call: TRBV20-1; clone_size: NA; j_call: TRBJ2-7; d_call: NA; cdr3_nt: TGCAGCTCCAACAGGGTCCAATCCTACGAGCAGTACTTC; cdr3_aa: CSSNRVQSYEQYF
v_call: TRBV12-5; clone_size: NA; j_call: TRBJ2-1; d_call: NA; cdr3_nt: TGTGCTAGTGCCCCGGACTACTACAGTGAGCAGTTCTTC; cdr3_aa: CASAPDYYSEQFF
v_call: TRBV11-2; clone_size: NA; j_call: TRBJ2-7; d_call: TRBD2; cdr3_nt: TGTGCCAGCAGCTTAGAGCTAGCGGGAGACCACGAGCAGTACTTC; cdr3_aa: CASSLELAGDHEQYF
v_call: TRBV12-3/TRBV12-4; clone_size: NA; j_call: TRBJ2-1; d_call: TRBD1; cdr3_nt: TGTGCCAGCAGTCAGACAGGGATCTACAATGAGCAGTTCTTC; cdr3_aa: CASSQTGIYNEQFF
v_call: TRBV6-1; clone_size: many; j_call: TRBJ2-7; d_call: NA; cdr3_nt: TGTGCCAGCAGTCTCTCCCCCCAGGTAGTCCCACTGAGCGAGCAGTACTTC; cdr3_aa: CASSLSPQVVPLSEQYF
v_call: TRBV7-9; clone_size: NA; j_call: TRBJ2-1; d_call: TRBD1; cdr3_nt: TGTGCCAGCAGCTTTGGGACAGGGTATCTCAATGAGCAGTTCTTC; cdr3_aa: CASSFGTGYLNEQFF
v_call: TRBV6-1; clone_size: once; j_call: TRBJ1-1; d_call: TRBD1; cdr3_nt: TGTGCCAGCAGCCACCGGACAGGGGCGGACACTGAAGCTTTCTTT; cdr3_aa: CASSHRTGADTEAFF
v_call: TRBV29-1; clone_size: NA; j_call: TRBJ2-7; d_call: TRBD2; cdr3_nt: TGCAGCGTTGAAACCCCTGGGACTAGCGGAAGCTCCTACGAGCAGTACTTC; cdr3_aa: CSVETPGTSGSSYEQYF
v_call: TRBV29-1; clone_size: NA; j_call: TRBJ1-2; d_call: NA; cdr3_nt: TGCAGCGTTGAACCGGGACCAACGGCTGTGGATGGCTACACCTTC; cdr3_aa: CSVEPGPTAVDGYTF
v_call: TRBV5-1; clone_size: NA; j_call: TRBJ2-7; d_call: TRBD2; cdr3_nt: TGCGCCAGCAGCCCACCCACTAGCGGGAGATACGAGCAGTACTTC; cdr3_aa: CASSPPTSGRYEQYF
v_call: TRBV15; clone_size: NA; j_call: TRBJ2-7; d_call: NA; cdr3_nt: TGTGCCACCAGCAGACCCGGTTGGAGCGAGCAGTACTTC; cdr3_aa: CATSRPGWSEQYF
v_call: TRBV27; clone_size: few; j_call: TRBJ2-7; d_call: NA; cdr3_nt: TGTGCCAGCAGCCCCGGGGCGGGGGCGGTTTTGTACGAGCAGTACTTC; cdr3_aa: CASSPGAGAVLYEQYF
v_call: TRBV30; clone_size: few; j_call: TRBJ1-6; d_call: TRBD1; cdr3_nt: TGTGCCTGGAGCCCTACAGGGGCGGGAAATTCACCCCTCCACTTT; cdr3_aa: CAWSPTGAGNSPLHF
v_call: TRBV7-3; clone_size: NA; j_call: TRBJ2-3; d_call: NA; cdr3_nt: TGTGCCAGCAGCTACGCCGGAGGCGGGACAGATACGCAGTATTTT; cdr3_aa: CASSYAGGGTDTQYF
v_call: TRBV6-5; clone_size: NA; j_call: TRBJ2-3; d_call: NA; cdr3_nt: TGTGCCAGCAGTTACCGGAATCCCGGGACTCCCCAGGGCTATACGCAGTATTTT; cdr3_aa: CASSYRNPGTPQGYTQYF
v_call: TRBV5-1; clone_size: NA; j_call: TRBJ1-1; d_call: TRBD1; cdr3_nt: TGCGCCAGCAGCCCGGGACAGGGGGCTTTCTTT; cdr3_aa: CASSPGQGAFF
v_call: TRBV30; clone_size: few; j_call: TRBJ2-6; d_call: NA; cdr3_nt: TGTGCCTGGGGCAATACCGCCAACGTCCTGACTTTC; cdr3_aa: CAWGNTANVLTF
v_call: TRBV28; clone_size: few; j_call: TRBJ2-5; d_call: TRBD2; cdr3_nt: TGTGCCAGCAGTCGGGAGGGACTAGCGTTGGAGTTGGAGACCCAGTACTTC; cdr3_aa: CASSREGLALELETQYF
v_call: TRBV7-9; clone_size: NA; j_call: TRBJ2-1; d_call: TRBD1; cdr3_nt: TGTGCCAGCAGCGTATGGGACAGCTCCTACAATGAGCAGTTCTTC; cdr3_aa: CASSVWDSSYNEQFF
v_call: TRBV15; clone_size: NA; j_call: TRBJ1-4; d_call: TRBD1; cdr3_nt: TGTGCCACCAGCAGAGTGGCAGGGGGAGGGGGATACGAAAAACTGTTTTTT; cdr3_aa: CATSRVAGGGGYEKLFF
v_call: TRBV12-5; clone_size: few; j_call: TRBJ2-5; d_call: NA; cdr3_nt: TGTGCTAGTGGTTTGCCTGGGACACCCCAAGAGACCCAGTACTTC; cdr3_aa: CASGLPGTPQETQYF